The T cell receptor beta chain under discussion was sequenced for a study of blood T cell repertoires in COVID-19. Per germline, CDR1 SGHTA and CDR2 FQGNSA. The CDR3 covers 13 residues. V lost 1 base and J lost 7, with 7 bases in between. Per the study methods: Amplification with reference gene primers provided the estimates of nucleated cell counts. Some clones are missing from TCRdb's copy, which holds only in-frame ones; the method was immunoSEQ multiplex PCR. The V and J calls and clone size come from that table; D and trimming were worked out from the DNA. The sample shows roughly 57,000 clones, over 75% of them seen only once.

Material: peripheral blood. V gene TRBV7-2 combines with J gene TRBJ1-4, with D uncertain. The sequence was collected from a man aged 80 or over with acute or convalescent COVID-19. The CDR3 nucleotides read TGTGCCAGCAGCTTAGTCCGGGGTGAAAAACTGTTTTTT. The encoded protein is CASSLVRGEKLFF.